Listed below are T cell receptor beta chains from one sample, sequenced in a study of blood T cell repertoires in COVID-19. Method: immunoSEQ multiplex PCR; TCRdb's copy keeps in-frame clones and lacks some. The top ten clones hold around 2.1% of a sample with some 200,000 clones, approximately 86% of them seen once. What was sequenced was PBMCs or T cells enriched from blood (not recorded which). The receptors shown here come from a woman in her 30s who had recovered from COVID-19. Each CDR3 is given with its conserved first and last residue. D genes are given only for firm matches. Some rows mark clone size as missing; the rest say once, few, many or name a class of expanded clone.

v_gene	abundance	d_gene	j_gene	CDR3aa	CDR3nt
TRBV11-2	.	.	TRBJ1-2	CAAGRGENGYTF	TGTGCAGCTGGGCGGGGGGAGAATGGCTACACCTTC
TRBV11-3	.	TRBD1	TRBJ1-3	CASSFLQGVGNTIYF	TGTGCCAGCAGCTTTCTACAGGGGGTCGGAAACACCATATATTTT
TRBV21-1	.	.	TRBJ1-3	CASSRHLSGNTIYF	TGTGCCAGCAGCCGACACCTCTCTGGAAACACCATATATTTT
TRBV5-4	.	.	TRBJ2-3	CASKPNGAGDTQYF	TGTGCCAGCAAGCCGAACGGCGCGGGAGATACGCAGTATTTT
TRBV9	few	.	TRBJ2-2	CASSALGDQTTGELFF	TGTGCCAGCAGCGCCCTAGGGGATCAAACCACCGGGGAGCTGTTTTTT
TRBV10-3	.	.	TRBJ1-1	CAIRASGTEAFF	TGTGCCATCAGAGCGAGTGGGACTGAAGCTTTCTTT
TRBV19	.	TRBD1	TRBJ2-7	CASNPGTGPRRQYF	TGTGCCAGTAACCCCGGGACAGGGCCCCGAAGGCAGTACTTC
TRBV7-2	.	TRBD2	TRBJ2-1	CASSLASGGDNEQFF	TGTGCCAGCAGCTTAGCTAGCGGGGGAGACAATGAGCAGTTCTTC
TRBV30	.	.	TRBJ1-1	CAWTGDGTEAFF	TGTGCCTGGACAGGGGACGGCACTGAAGCTTTCTTT
TRBV30	.	TRBD2	TRBJ2-5	CAWSAARTSVQETQYF	TGTGCCTGGAGTGCTGCCAGGACTAGCGTCCAAGAGACCCAGTACTTC
TRBV29-1	.	.	TRBJ1-2	CSVHQRGNYGYTF	TGCAGCGTTCATCAAAGAGGGAACTATGGCTACACCTTC
TRBV5-1	few	TRBD1	TRBJ2-7	CASSGGTGVDEQYF	TGCGCCAGCAGCGGGGGGACAGGGGTCGACGAGCAGTACTTC
TRBV24-1	.	TRBD1	TRBJ1-5	CATSDPRTGGNNQPQHF	TGTGCCACCAGTGACCCCAGGACAGGGGGGAACAATCAGCCCCAGCATTTT
TRBV7-8	.	TRBD1	TRBJ2-1	CASSLPRTGGYNEQFF	TGTGCCAGCAGCTTACCCCGGACAGGGGGCTACAATGAGCAGTTCTTC
TRBV7-2	.	.	TRBJ1-5	CASSFYSSNQPQHF	TGTGCCAGCAGCTTTTACAGTAGCAATCAGCCCCAGCATTTT
TRBV3-1/TRBV3-2	few	TRBD2	TRBJ2-3	CASSRSQVSGAGGDTQYF	TGTGCCAGCAGCCGAAGTCAAGTATCGGGGGCGGGGGGAGATACGCAGTATTTT
TRBV6-5	.	TRBD2	TRBJ2-7	CASSYTSGPNEQYF	TGTGCCAGCAGTTACACTAGCGGGCCTAACGAGCAGTACTTC
TRBV30	.	.	TRBJ1-5	CAWSVRGQPQHF	TGTGCCTGGAGTGTACGGGGTCAGCCCCAGCATTTT
TRBV7-2	.	.	TRBJ2-1	CASSPDSSSYNEQFF	TGTGCCAGCAGCCCGGACTCAAGCTCCTACAATGAGCAGTTCTTC
TRBV30	.	.	TRBJ1-1	CAWSVEETGNTEAFF	TGTGCCTGGAGTGTTGAGGAGACAGGCAACACTGAAGCTTTCTTT
TRBV7-3	.	.	TRBJ2-6	CASSSGTRLSGANVLTF	TGTGCCAGCAGCTCCGGGACTCGGCTCTCTGGGGCCAACGTCCTGACTTTC
TRBV11-2	.	.	TRBJ1-2	CASSQIGTANYGYTF	TGTGCCAGCAGCCAAATAGGTACAGCTAACTATGGCTACACCTTC
TRBV19	once	.	TRBJ1-5	CASRTLEGPQHF	TGTGCCAGTCGGACGCTCGAGGGGCCCCAGCATTTT
TRBV7-2	.	.	TRBJ1-2	CASSLAAGDRGYTF	TGTGCCAGCAGCTTAGCCGCAGGGGATCGTGGCTACACCTTC
TRBV5-1	once	TRBD1	TRBJ2-7	CASSLGTGGDFYEQYF	TGCGCCAGCAGCTTAGGGACAGGGGGAGACTTCTACGAGCAGTACTTC
TRBV18	.	.	TRBJ1-2	CASSPREGGNYGYTF	TGTGCCAGCTCACCTCGGGAAGGGGGTAACTATGGCTACACCTTC
TRBV19	.	.	TRBJ1-5	CATTTGFQPQHF	TGTGCCACCACAACAGGGTTTCAGCCCCAGCATTTT
TRBV7-2	.	TRBD2	TRBJ2-7	CASSPRAGRGSVEQYF	TGTGCCAGCAGCCCCCGGGCGGGGAGGGGCTCCGTCGAGCAGTACTTC
TRBV6-1	.	.	TRBJ1-1	CASSEPPGLATEAFF	TGTGCCAGCAGTGAACCCCCAGGGTTGGCCACTGAAGCTTTCTTT
TRBV10-2	.	TRBD2	TRBJ2-2	CASRTSGGGTGELFF	TGCGCCAGCAGGACGAGCGGGGGAGGCACCGGGGAGCTGTTTTTT
TRBV30	.	.	TRBJ1-2	CAWSVKGGQGGYTF	TGTGCCTGGAGTGTGAAGGGGGGGCAAGGGGGCTACACCTTC
TRBV30	.	TRBD2	TRBJ2-3	CAWKGEVAGAIDTQYF	TGTGCCTGGAAGGGGGAGGTAGCGGGAGCGATAGATACGCAGTATTTT
TRBV4-1	.	.	TRBJ1-2	CASSRSVVRGPSGGYTF	TGCGCCAGCAGCCGATCGGTAGTAAGGGGCCCATCGGGTGGCTACACCTTC
TRBV9	.	.	TRBJ1-1	CASSDRPNTEAFF	TGTGCCAGCAGCGACAGGCCGAACACTGAAGCTTTCTTT
TRBV4-1	.	.	TRBJ1-1	CASSQDTPAALDTEAFF	TGCGCCAGCAGCCAAGATACCCCAGCGGCCTTGGACACTGAAGCTTTCTTT
TRBV3-1/TRBV3-2	.	TRBD1	TRBJ1-1	CASSQGQGGGAEAFF	TGTGCCAGCAGCCAAGGACAGGGCGGAGGGGCTGAAGCTTTCTTT
TRBV4-3	.	TRBD2	TRBJ2-1	CASSQEASGNEQFF	TGCGCCAGCAGCCAAGAAGCTAGCGGCAATGAGCAGTTCTTC
TRBV7-9	.	TRBD2	TRBJ2-7	CASSLEVAAGGSYEQYF	TGTGCCAGCAGCTTAGAGGTGGCTGCGGGGGGGTCCTACGAGCAGTACTTC
TRBV27	.	TRBD2	TRBJ2-7	CASKFSGAYEQYF	TGTGCCAGCAAGTTTAGCGGGGCCTACGAGCAGTACTTC
TRBV19	once	TRBD1	TRBJ1-5	CASRVTGDQPQHF	TGTGCCAGTAGAGTGACAGGGGATCAGCCCCAGCATTTT
TRBV3-1/TRBV3-2	.	TRBD1	TRBJ1-2	CASSQDYSDRVGTNYGYTF	TGTGCCAGCAGCCAAGATTACTCGGACAGGGTCGGTACTAACTATGGCTACACCTTC
TRBV11-3	.	TRBD1	TRBJ1-1	CASSSKGQLNTEAFF	TGTGCCAGCAGCTCAAAGGGACAGCTGAACACTGAAGCTTTCTTT